The rows below give T cell receptor beta chains drawn from one sample of a study of T cell repertoires in cytomegalovirus infection. A single record per CDR3 protein comes from TCRdb applying MiXCR to the reads. This sample yields roughly 760,000 distinct CDR3 sequences, of which approximately 40% are seen a single time; around 2.8% belongs to the top ten. The specimen was PBMCs. These receptors all stem from a human donor in good health (CMV status not recorded). Some clones in this sample may be carry-over from other donors' samples. The CDR3 runs from the conserved cysteine through the conserved F or W. A D gene is named only where the DNA matches it firmly. Not all rows give a size; the values are once, few, many and, for expanded clones, a class.

CASSVLLASGGPYNEQFF,TGTGCCAGCAGTGTGCTTCTAGCTAGCGGGGGGCCCTACAATGAGCAGTTCTTC,TRBV6-1,TRBD2,TRBJ2-1,NA
CSARGAGGQPQHF,TGCAGTGCTAGAGGAGCGGGGGGTCAGCCCCAGCATTTT,TRBV20-1,NA,TRBJ1-5,few
CASSIVGYTEAFF,TGTGCCAGTAGTATAGTCGGCTACACTGAAGCTTTCTTT,TRBV19,NA,TRBJ1-1,NA
CASHRVVYEQYF,TGTGCTAGTCATAGGGTAGTCTACGAGCAGTACTTC,TRBV12-5,NA,TRBJ2-7,few
CASSLATVYGYTF,TGTGCCAGCAGTTTAGCGACAGTTTATGGCTACACCTTC,TRBV12-3/TRBV12-4,NA,TRBJ1-2,few
CASSLDRVGVF,TGTGCCAGCAGCTTAGACAGGGTTGGGGTCTTC,TRBV7-2,NA,TRBJ2-1,few
CASSIIRGEDTEAFF,TGTGCCAGCAGCATCATTCGGGGAGAGGACACTGAAGCTTTCTTT,TRBV7-6,NA,TRBJ1-1,NA
CASSRSTGTTNEKLFF,TGTGCTAGCAGCCGGTCGACAGGGACAACTAATGAAAAACTGTTTTTT,TRBV7-6,TRBD1,TRBJ1-4,few
CASSYRYLGQGGFWCQPQHF,TGTGCCAGCAGCTACCGGTACTTGGGACAGGGAGGATTTTGGTGTCAGCCCCAGCATTTT,TRBV7-2,TRBD1,TRBJ1-5,many
CASSLRRDTQFF,TGTGCCAGCAGCTTGCGGCGGGATACGCAGTTCTTC,TRBV7-2,NA,TRBJ2-1,many
CASTLRGPIDIQYF,TGTGCCAGCACCCTCAGGGGGCCTATTGACATTCAGTACTTC,TRBV28,TRBD1,TRBJ2-4,NA
CASSSGLHEQYF,TGTGCCAGCAGTTCGGGGCTCCACGAGCAGTACTTC,TRBV28,NA,TRBJ2-7,NA
CASRREPYEQYF,TGTGCCAGTCGCAGGGAACCTTACGAGCAGTACTTC,TRBV28,NA,TRBJ2-7,few
CASSFLRTGSYEQYF,TGTGCCAGCAGTTTTCTCAGGACGGGCTCCTACGAGCAGTACTTC,TRBV28,NA,TRBJ2-7,few
CASSIGEGLNTEAFF,TGTGCCAGTAGTATAGGGGAAGGACTGAACACTGAAGCTTTCTTT,TRBV19,NA,TRBJ1-1,few
CASSLKTPGELFF,TGTGCCAGCAGCTTAAAGACGCCCGGGGAGCTGTTTTTT,TRBV7-3,NA,TRBJ2-2,NA
CASSRDRGRDEQFF,TGTGCCAGCAGTCGTGATAGGGGGCGCGATGAGCAGTTCTTC,TRBV7-9,TRBD1,TRBJ2-1,NA
CSVDLSRDTGELFF,TGCAGCGTTGATTTGTCCAGGGACACCGGGGAGCTGTTTTTT,TRBV29-1,NA,TRBJ2-2,NA
CASSLTKEANEQFF,TGTGCCAGCAGCCTAACCAAGGAGGCCAATGAGCAGTTCTTC,TRBV7-2,NA,TRBJ2-1,many
CASSREDNYGYTF,TGTGCCAGCAGCCGTGAGGATAACTATGGCTACACCTTC,TRBV14,NA,TRBJ1-2,NA
CASSLVKVDRTGQQGDNEKLFF,TGTGCTAGCAGCTTGGTCAAGGTGGACCGGACGGGACAGCAAGGCGATAATGAAAAACTGTTTTTT,TRBV7-7,TRBD1,TRBJ1-4,few
CASSPQGNQPQHF,TGTGCCAGCAGCCCACAGGGGAATCAGCCCCAGCATTTT,TRBV18,TRBD1,TRBJ1-5,many
CASSFFTGSYEQYF,TGTGCCAGCAGTTTCTTCACAGGGTCCTACGAGCAGTACTTC,TRBV27,NA,TRBJ2-7,many
CASTGGGTNIQYF,TGTGCCAGCACCGGAGGGGGCACAAACATTCAGTACTTC,TRBV28,NA,TRBJ2-4,NA
CASSLGQRNEKLFF,TGTGCCAGCAGCCTGGGACAGCGTAATGAAAAACTGTTTTTT,TRBV28,TRBD1,TRBJ1-4,many
CASSLSREGLQETQYF,TGTGCCAGCAGTTTATCGCGGGAGGGCCTCCAAGAGACCCAGTACTTC,TRBV27,TRBD2,TRBJ2-5,once
CSARDGQGRQPQHF,TGCAGTGCTAGAGACGGACAGGGGCGACAGCCCCAGCATTTT,TRBV20-1,TRBD1,TRBJ1-5,once
CASGLAGHQETQYF,TGTGCCAGCGGACTAGCGGGGCACCAAGAGACCCAGTACTTC,TRBV7-2,TRBD2,TRBJ2-5,NA
CASSYSHSVDTQYF,TGTGCCAGCAGTTACTCGCACTCAGTGGATACGCAGTATTTT,TRBV6-2/TRBV6-3,NA,TRBJ2-3,few
CASRNAVSEETQYF,TGTGCCAGCAGAAATGCGGTGTCAGAAGAGACCCAGTACTTC,TRBV11-2,NA,TRBJ2-5,NA
CASSLVGGFTDTQYF,TGTGCCAGCAGCTTAGTAGGGGGATTCACAGATACGCAGTATTTT,TRBV7-2,NA,TRBJ2-3,few
CASSPTSGRFTGELFF,TGTGCCAGCAGCCCCACTAGCGGGCGATTCACCGGGGAGCTGTTTTTT,TRBV5-5,TRBD2,TRBJ2-2,NA
CASSIQGDGTEAFF,TGTGCCAGTAGTATACAGGGGGATGGCACTGAAGCTTTCTTT,TRBV19,TRBD1,TRBJ1-1,NA
CASSLASGGVDTGELFF,TGTGCCAGCAGTTTAGCGTCGGGCGGGGTGGACACCGGGGAGCTGTTTTTT,TRBV7-9,NA,TRBJ2-2,once
CASSYSPGAGTEAFF,TGTGCCAGCAGTTACTCACCAGGGGCGGGCACTGAAGCTTTCTTT,TRBV6-6,NA,TRBJ1-1,few
CASSLEDRYRNEQFF,TGTGCCAGCAGCTTAGAGGACAGGTATAGGAATGAGCAGTTCTTC,TRBV7-4,TRBD1,TRBJ2-1,few
CATSERGAGQETQYF,TGTGCCACCAGTGAGCGGGGGGCCGGGCAGGAGACCCAGTACTTC,TRBV24-1,TRBD2,TRBJ2-5,NA
CSARSDSREQYF,TGCAGTGCTAGATCGGACTCGAGGGAGCAGTACTTC,TRBV20-1,NA,TRBJ2-7,NA
CASRETGGREQFF,TGTGCCAGCAGAGAGACAGGGGGCCGGGAGCAGTTCTTC,TRBV6-1,TRBD1,TRBJ2-1,NA
CASSEYREETQYF,TGTGCCAGCAGTGAATACAGGGAAGAGACCCAGTACTTC,TRBV12-3/TRBV12-4,NA,TRBJ2-5,few
CASSPPGKVYEQYF,TGTGCCAGCAGTCCGCCCGGGAAGGTTTACGAGCAGTACTTC,TRBV12-3/TRBV12-4,NA,TRBJ2-7,few
CASSQGGTGVDTEAFF,TGCGCCAGCAGCCAAGGGGGGACAGGGGTGGACACTGAAGCTTTCTTT,TRBV4-1,TRBD1,TRBJ1-1,NA
CASSDGYTEAFF,TGTGCCAGCAGTGATGGATACACTGAAGCTTTCTTT,TRBV25-1,NA,TRBJ1-1,NA
CASSQNPGLEQTSSYEQYF,TGTGCCAGCAGCCAAAACCCGGGACTAGAGCAAACAAGCTCCTACGAGCAGTACTTC,TRBV4-2,TRBD2,TRBJ2-7,few
CASSLPTGELFF,TGTGCCAGCAGCCTACCGACTGGGGAGCTGTTTTTT,TRBV7-3,NA,TRBJ2-2,many
CATFGAGELFF,NA,TRBV28,NA,TRBJ2-2,NA
CASSFPKVAGYSTDTQYF,TGTGCCAGCAGCTTTCCAAAGGTAGCGGGCTACAGCACAGATACGCAGTATTTT,TRBV7-3,TRBD2,TRBJ2-3,NA
CATSRDVGPGNEKLFF,TGTGCCACCAGCAGAGATGTAGGCCCGGGAAATGAAAAACTGTTTTTT,TRBV15,NA,TRBJ1-4,once
CASSSGPDRGYTF,TGTGCCAGCAGCTCTGGGCCCGACCGTGGCTACACCTTC,TRBV7-2,NA,TRBJ1-2,many
CASSAIGLAVFTDTQYF,TGTGCCAGCAGCGCTATTGGACTAGCGGTCTTCACAGATACGCAGTATTTT,TRBV27,TRBD2,TRBJ2-3,NA
CASTSLIQETQYF,TGTGCCAGCACCAGCCTTATACAAGAGACCCAGTACTTC,TRBV7-2,NA,TRBJ2-5,NA
CASSLSRREQFF,TGTGCCAGCAGTCTCTCGAGACGAGAGCAGTTCTTC,TRBV12-3/TRBV12-4,NA,TRBJ2-1,few
CASSFPIGSYNEQFF,TGTGCCAGCAGTTTCCCCATAGGCTCCTACAATGAGCAGTTCTTC,TRBV28,NA,TRBJ2-1,few
CAGGRQGTTYEQYF,TGTGCCGGCGGAAGACAGGGCACGACCTACGAGCAGTACTTC,TRBV6-1,TRBD1,TRBJ2-7,NA